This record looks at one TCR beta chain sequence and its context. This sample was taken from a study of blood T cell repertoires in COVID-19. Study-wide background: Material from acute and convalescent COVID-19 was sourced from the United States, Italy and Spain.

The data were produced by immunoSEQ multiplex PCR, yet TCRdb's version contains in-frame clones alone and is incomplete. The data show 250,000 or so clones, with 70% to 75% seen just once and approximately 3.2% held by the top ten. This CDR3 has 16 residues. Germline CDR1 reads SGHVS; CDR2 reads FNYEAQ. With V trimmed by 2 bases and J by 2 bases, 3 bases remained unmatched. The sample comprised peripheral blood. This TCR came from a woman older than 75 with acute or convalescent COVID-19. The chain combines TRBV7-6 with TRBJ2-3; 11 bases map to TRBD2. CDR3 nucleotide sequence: TGTGCCAGCAGCTTAATAGCGGGAGGGGTCACAGATACGCAGTATTTT. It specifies CASSLIAGGVTDTQYF.